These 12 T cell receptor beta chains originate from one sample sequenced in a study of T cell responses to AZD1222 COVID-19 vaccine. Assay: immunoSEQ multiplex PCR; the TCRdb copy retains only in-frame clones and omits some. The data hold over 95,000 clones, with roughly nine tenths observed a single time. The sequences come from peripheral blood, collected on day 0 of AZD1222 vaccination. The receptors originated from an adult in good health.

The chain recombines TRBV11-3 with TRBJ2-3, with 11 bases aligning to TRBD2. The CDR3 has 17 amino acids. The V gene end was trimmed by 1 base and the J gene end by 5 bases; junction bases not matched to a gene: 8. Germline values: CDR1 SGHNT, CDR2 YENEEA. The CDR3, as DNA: TGTGCCAGCAGCTTAGTTTTAGCGGGGGGGCCCAAAGATACGCAGTATTTT. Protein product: CASSLVLAGGPKDTQYF.

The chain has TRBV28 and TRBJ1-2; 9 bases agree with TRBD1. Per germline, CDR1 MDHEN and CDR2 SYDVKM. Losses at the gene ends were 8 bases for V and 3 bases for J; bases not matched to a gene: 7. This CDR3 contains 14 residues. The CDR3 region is CASGGTGPDYGYTF. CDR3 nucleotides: TGTGCCAGCGGAGGGACAGGGCCGGACTATGGCTACACCTTC.

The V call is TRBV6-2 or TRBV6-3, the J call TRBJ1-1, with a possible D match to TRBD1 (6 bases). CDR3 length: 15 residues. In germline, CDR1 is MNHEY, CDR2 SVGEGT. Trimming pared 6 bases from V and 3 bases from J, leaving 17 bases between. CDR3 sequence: CASSDGRGRDTEAFF. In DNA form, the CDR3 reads TGTGCCAGCAGCGACGGGAGGGGGAGGGACACTGAAGCTTTCTTT.

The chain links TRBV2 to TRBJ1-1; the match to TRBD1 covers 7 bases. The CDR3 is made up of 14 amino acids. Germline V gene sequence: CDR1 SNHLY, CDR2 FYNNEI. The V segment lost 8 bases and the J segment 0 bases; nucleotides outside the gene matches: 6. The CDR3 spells CASQDRTVNTEAFF. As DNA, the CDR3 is TGTGCCAGCCAGGACAGGACTGTGAACACTGAAGCTTTCTTT.

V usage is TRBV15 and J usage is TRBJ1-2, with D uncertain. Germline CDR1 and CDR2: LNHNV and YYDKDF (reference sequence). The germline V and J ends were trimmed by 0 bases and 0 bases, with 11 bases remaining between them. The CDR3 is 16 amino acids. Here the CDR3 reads CATSRDGKAANYGYTF. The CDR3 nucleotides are TGTGCCACCAGCAGAGATGGAAAGGCTGCTAACTATGGCTACACCTTC. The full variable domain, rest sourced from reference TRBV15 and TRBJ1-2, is DAMVIQNPRYQVTQFGKPVTLSCSQTLNHNVMYWYQQKSSQAPKLLFHYYDKDFNNEADTPDNFQSRRPNTSFCFLDIRSPGLGDTAMYLCATSRDGKAANYGYTFGSGTRLTVV.

CDR3 DNA sequence: TGTGCCAGCAGTGAACCTAGCGGGGGGGCTGGGAAGACCCAGTACTTC. Its translation is CASSEPSGGAGKTQYF. V usage is TRBV2 and J usage is TRBJ2-5, with 12 positions matching TRBD2. CDR1 is SNHLY, CDR2 FYNNEI, per germline. CDR3 size: 16 residues. V was pared by 2 bases and J by 6 bases, with 7 bases of the junction left unmatched.

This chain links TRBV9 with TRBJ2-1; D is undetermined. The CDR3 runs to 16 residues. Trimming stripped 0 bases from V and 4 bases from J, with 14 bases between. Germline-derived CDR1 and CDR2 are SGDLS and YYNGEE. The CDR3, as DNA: TGTGCCAGCAGCGTAGCTTGGGAACAGTTTTACAATGAGCAGTTCTTC. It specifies CASSVAWEQFYNEQFF.

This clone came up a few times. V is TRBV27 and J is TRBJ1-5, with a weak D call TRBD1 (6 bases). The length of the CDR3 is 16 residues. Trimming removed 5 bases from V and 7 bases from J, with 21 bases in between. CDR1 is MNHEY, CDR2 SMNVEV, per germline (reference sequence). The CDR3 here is CASSTNRAYAGQPQHF. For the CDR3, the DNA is TGTGCCAGCAGTACTAACAGGGCCTATGCGGGCCAGCCCCAGCATTTT.

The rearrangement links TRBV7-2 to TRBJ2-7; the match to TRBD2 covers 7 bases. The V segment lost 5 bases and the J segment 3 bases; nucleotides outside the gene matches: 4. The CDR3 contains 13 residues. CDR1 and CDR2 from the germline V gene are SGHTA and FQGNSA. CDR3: CASSRDYLYEQYF. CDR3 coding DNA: TGTGCCAGCAGCCGGGACTACCTCTACGAGCAGTACTTC.

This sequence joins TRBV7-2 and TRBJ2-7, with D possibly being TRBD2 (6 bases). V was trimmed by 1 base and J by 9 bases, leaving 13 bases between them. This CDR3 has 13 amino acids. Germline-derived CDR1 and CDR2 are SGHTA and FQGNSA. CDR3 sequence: CASSLEIGGGQYF. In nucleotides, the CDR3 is TGTGCCAGCAGCTTAGAGATCGGGGGTGGGCAGTACTTC.

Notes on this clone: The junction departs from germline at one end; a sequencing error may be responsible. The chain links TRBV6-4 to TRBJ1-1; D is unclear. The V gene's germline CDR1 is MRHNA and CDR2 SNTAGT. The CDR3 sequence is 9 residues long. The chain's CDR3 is CASSGGWDF. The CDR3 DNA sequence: TGTGCCAGCAGTGGAGGATGGGACTTT.

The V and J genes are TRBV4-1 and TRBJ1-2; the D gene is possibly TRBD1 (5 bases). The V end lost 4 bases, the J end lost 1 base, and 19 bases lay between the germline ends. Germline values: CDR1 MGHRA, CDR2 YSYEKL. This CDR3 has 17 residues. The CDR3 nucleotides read TGCGCCAGCAGCCCCTTCTTGGGGAGAGGGGTTAACTATGGCTACACCTTC. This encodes CASSPFLGRGVNYGYTF.